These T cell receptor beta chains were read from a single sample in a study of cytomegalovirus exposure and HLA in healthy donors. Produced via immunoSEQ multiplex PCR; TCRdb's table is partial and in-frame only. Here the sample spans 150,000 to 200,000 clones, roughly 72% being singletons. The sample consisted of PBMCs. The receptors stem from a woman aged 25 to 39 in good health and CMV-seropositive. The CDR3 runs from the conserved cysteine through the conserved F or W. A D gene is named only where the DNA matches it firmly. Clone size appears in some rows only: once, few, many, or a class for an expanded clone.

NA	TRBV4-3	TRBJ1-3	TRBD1	TGCGCCAGCAGCCAAGAAAGAACGGAGACAGGGGTGAATGGAAACACCATATATTTT	CASSQERTETGVNGNTIYF
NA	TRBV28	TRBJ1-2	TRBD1	TGTGCCAGCAGTTTCATTCCGGGACAGGGGAGCTACACCTTC	CASSFIPGQGSYTF
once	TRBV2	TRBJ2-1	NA	TGTGCCAGCAGGGGAGACAGGTCGGGCTCCTACAATGAGCAGTTCTTC	CASRGDRSGSYNEQFF
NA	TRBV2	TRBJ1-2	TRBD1	TGTGCCAGCAGTGGTTATAGGGGGCGAGATGGCTACACCTTC	CASSGYRGRDGYTF
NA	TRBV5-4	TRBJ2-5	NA	TGTGCCAGCAGCTTTTCAGGCTCAGAGACCCAGTACTTC	CASSFSGSETQYF
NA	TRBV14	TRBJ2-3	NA	TGTGCCAGCAGCCAAGACGAATTGGGCGATACGCAGTATTTT	CASSQDELGDTQYF
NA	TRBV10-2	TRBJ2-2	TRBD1	TGCGCCAGCACTAACAGGGGCAACACCGGGGAGCTGTTTTTT	CASTNRGNTGELFF
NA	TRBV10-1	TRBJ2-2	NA	TGCGCCAGCAGTGAGCGACAGCCCGGGGAGCTGTTTTTT	CASSERQPGELFF
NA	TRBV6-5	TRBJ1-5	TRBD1	TGTGCCAGCAGTTTAACAGGGGGTAGCAATCAGCCCCAGCATTTT	CASSLTGGSNQPQHF
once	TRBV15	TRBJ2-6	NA	TGTGCCACCAGCAGAGATTTAGGGGTCGGGGCCAACGTCCTGACTTTC	CATSRDLGVGANVLTF
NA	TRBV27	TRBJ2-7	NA	TGTGCCAGCAGCGACCCAAGGAGGGGGCACTACGAGCAGTACTTC	CASSDPRRGHYEQYF
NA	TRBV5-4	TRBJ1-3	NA	TGTGCCAGCAGCTTAACAGGTCCCGGAAACACCATATATTTT	CASSLTGPGNTIYF
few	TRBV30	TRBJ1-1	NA	TGTGCCTGGGCGTGGGAGGCAGCTGAAGCTTTCTTT	CAWAWEAAEAFF
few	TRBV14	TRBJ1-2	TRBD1	TGTGCCAGCAGCCAAGACGACAGGGGCTATGGCTACACCTTC	CASSQDDRGYGYTF
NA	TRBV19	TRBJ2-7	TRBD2	TGTGCCAGTAGTGGGGCTTTAGCGGGAGGGGAGCAGTACTTC	CASSGALAGGEQYF
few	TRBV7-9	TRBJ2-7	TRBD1	TGTTCCAGCAGCACCAATCGACAGGGGGCTATCTACGAGCAGTACTTC	CSSSTNRQGAIYEQYF
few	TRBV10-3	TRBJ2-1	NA	TGTGCCATCAGTGAGTCTGACTACTCCTACAATGAGCAGTTCTTC	CAISESDYSYNEQFF
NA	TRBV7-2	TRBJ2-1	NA	TGTGCCAGCAGCTTAATTAGCGCAAATGAGCAGTTCTTC	CASSLISANEQFF
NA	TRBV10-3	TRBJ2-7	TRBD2	TGTGCCACCGGGACTAGCGGGCCATTCTACGAGCAGTACTTC	CATGTSGPFYEQYF
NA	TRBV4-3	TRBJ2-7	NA	TGCGCCAGCAGCCAAGATTCCGCGACAGCCTACGAGCAGTACTTC	CASSQDSATAYEQYF
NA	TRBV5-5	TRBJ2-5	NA	TGTGCCAGCAGCCTGCGCCGGAGGGGGCCCCAAGAGACCCAGTACTTC	CASSLRRRGPQETQYF
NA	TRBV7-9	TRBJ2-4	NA	TGTGCCAGCAGCTTAGCGGGAGTCGGTTACATTCAGTACTTC	CASSLAGVGYIQYF
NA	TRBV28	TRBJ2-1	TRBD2	TGTGCCAGCAGTCTCCTCAGAGCGGGACAGTTCTTC	CASSLLRAGQFF
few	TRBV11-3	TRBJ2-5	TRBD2	TGTGCCAGCAGCTTAGCGGGAGGGGGAAAGGAGACCCAGTACTTC	CASSLAGGGKETQYF
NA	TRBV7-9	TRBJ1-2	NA	TGTGCCAGCAGCTTTTTGGACAGCTATGGCTACACCTTC	CASSFLDSYGYTF
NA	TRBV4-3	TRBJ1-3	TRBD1	TGCGCCAGCAGCCGGGGGACAGGGCCTGGAAACACCATATATTTT	CASSRGTGPGNTIYF
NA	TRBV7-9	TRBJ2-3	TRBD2	TGTGCCAGCAGCCCCCGGACTAGCGGGGGCACAGATACGCAGTATTTT	CASSPRTSGGTDTQYF
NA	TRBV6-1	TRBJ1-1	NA	TGTGCCAGCACCCGGGGTATTGGCACTGAAGCTTTCTTT	CASTRGIGTEAFF
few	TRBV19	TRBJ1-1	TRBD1	TGTGCCAGTAGACCCCGGGACAGGCTGAACACTGAAGCTTTCTTT	CASRPRDRLNTEAFF
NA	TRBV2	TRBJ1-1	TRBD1	TGTGCCAGCGACCCGGGACAGATGAACACTGAAGCTTTCTTT	CASDPGQMNTEAFF
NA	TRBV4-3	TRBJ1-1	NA	TGCGCCAGCAGAAGAGGGAACGTGCCCACTGAAGCTTTCTTT	CASRRGNVPTEAFF
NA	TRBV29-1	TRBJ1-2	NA	TGCAGCGTTGAAGATGAGGGGGGGGCAGCCTCTAACTATGGCTACACCTTC	CSVEDEGGAASNYGYTF
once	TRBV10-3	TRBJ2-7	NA	TGTGCCATCAGTGATAATCCCTTCCTACGAATCGAGCAGTACTTC	CAISDNPFLRIEQYF
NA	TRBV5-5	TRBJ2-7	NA	TGTGCCAGCAGCTCCAGGGGCCTCACCCTACGACGCTCCTACGAGCAGTACTTC	CASSSRGLTLRRSYEQYF
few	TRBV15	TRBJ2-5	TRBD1	TGTGCCACCAGCAGGACCGGGACAGGGTTCGGAGAGACCCAGTACTTC	CATSRTGTGFGETQYF
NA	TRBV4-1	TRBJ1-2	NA	TGCGCCAGCAGCCTAGGCGAGGGAACTAACTATGGCTACACCTTC	CASSLGEGTNYGYTF
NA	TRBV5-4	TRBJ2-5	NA	TGTGCCAGCACCACTAGGGATCAAGAGACCCAGTACTTC	CASTTRDQETQYF
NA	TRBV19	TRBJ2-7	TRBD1	TGTGCCAGTAGTATACAGGACAGGGACTACGAGCAGTACTTC	CASSIQDRDYEQYF
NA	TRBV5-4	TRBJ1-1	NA	TGTGCCAGCAGCTTGGGCTGGCAGGGCACCACTGAAGCTTTCTTT	CASSLGWQGTTEAFF
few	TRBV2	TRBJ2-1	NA	TGTGCCAGCAGGGTAGCGGAGAAGGACAATGAGCAGTTCTTC	CASRVAEKDNEQFF
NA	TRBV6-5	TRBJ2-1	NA	TGTGCCAGCAGTTACCGGCTAGCTTACAATGAGCAGTTCTTC	CASSYRLAYNEQFF
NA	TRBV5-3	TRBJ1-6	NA	TGTGCCAGAAGCTTGAGTCGGGGGACCCCTGACGTCTCCTATAATTCACCCCTCCACTTT	CARSLSRGTPDVSYNSPLHF
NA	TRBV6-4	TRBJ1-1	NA	TGTGCCAGCAGTGTTGAGTATTTGAACACTGAAGCTTTCTTT	CASSVEYLNTEAFF
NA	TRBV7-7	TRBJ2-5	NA	TGTGCCAGCAGCCCCACAGGGGGGGGAGAGACCCAGTACTTC	CASSPTGGGETQYF
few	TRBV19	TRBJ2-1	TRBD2	TGTGCCAGTAGTATGGGCGGGGGTTGGAATGAGCAGTTCTTC	CASSMGGGWNEQFF
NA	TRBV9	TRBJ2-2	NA	TGTGCCAGCAGCGTAGGAACGGACACCGGGGAGCTGTTTTTT	CASSVGTDTGELFF
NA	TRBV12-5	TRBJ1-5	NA	TGTGCTAGTGGTTTGGTAGCGGGTGGACGACAACTAACTCAGCCCCAGCATTTT	CASGLVAGGRQLTQPQHF
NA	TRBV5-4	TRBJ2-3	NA	TGTGCCGGGTCGCGGGAATTAGCAGATACGCAGTATTTT	CAGSRELADTQYF
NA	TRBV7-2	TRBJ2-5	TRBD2	TGTGCCAGCAGCTTAGTGGCGGGAGGGCCAGGGATAGGAGAGACCCAGTACTTC	CASSLVAGGPGIGETQYF
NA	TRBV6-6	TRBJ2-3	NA	TGTGCCAGCAGTTACGGTGCGGTAAGCACAGATACGCAGTATTTT	CASSYGAVSTDTQYF
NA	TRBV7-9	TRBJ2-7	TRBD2	TGTGCCAGCAGCCCACGTCTCGCTAGCGGGATTATCTCCTACGAGCAGTACTTC	CASSPRLASGIISYEQYF
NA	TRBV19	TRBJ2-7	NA	TGTGCCAGTAGTACAGGACAGAGCTACGAGCAGTACTTC	CASSTGQSYEQYF
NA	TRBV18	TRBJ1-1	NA	TGTGCCAGCTCACCGGGACTACAACAGGGTGAAGCTTTCTTT	CASSPGLQQGEAFF
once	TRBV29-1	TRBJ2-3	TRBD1	TGCAGCGTTGAGTCGGGACAGGGGCCAGATACGCAGTATTTT	CSVESGQGPDTQYF
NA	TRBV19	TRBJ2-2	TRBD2	TGTGCCAGTACAACCCAGCGGGGGGTGAACACCGGGGAGCTGTTTTTT	CASTTQRGVNTGELFF
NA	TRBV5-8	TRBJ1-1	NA	TGTGCCAGCAGCTTGGAACACAACACTGAAGCTTTCTTT	CASSLEHNTEAFF
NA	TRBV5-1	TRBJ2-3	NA	TGCGCCAGCAGCTTTGGCGGGGTGAACACAGATACGCAGTATTTT	CASSFGGVNTDTQYF
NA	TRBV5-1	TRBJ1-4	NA	TGCGCCAGCAGCTTGCACCCGGCAACTAATGAAAAACTGTTTTTT	CASSLHPATNEKLFF
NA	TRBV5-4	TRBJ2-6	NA	TGTGCCAGCAGCCCAAACACGGGGGCCAACGTCCTGACTTTC	CASSPNTGANVLTF